The source of this T cell receptor (beta chain) is a study of T cell repertoires in cytomegalovirus infection (dated by TCRdb to the late 2010s). General notes on the study: The HLA type of each donor mattered for the analysis, because public TCR beta signatures pointed to carriage of CMV infection along with the matching HLA type.

The sample was run on an Illumina HiSeq 1500. Using fastp trimming at Q25 and MiXCR clonotype assembly, TCRdb reanalyzed the public sequencing data and kept in-frame beta chains. Merged by CDR3 protein, the rows form single entries marked with the most common genes and DNA. This sample holds around 740,000 distinct CDR3 sequences; 35% to 45% were observed only once. The top ten clonotypes cover more than 2.5% of the sample. Results the study describes overall, beyond this receptor: In both this cohort and an independent cohort of 350 or so donors, the cumulative frequency of public TCR beta family members distinguished carriers of CMV infection plus the relevant HLA type. In the ex vivo response, HLA-C-restricted CMV-specific TCR beta clonotypes were dominant, and in two of eight donors the single most frequent clonotype came from this HLA-C-restricted group.

This clonotype showed up just a few times. Its specific antigen is unknown. The input lacks base qualities; no much larger clone sits a single base away. Taken from the germline V gene, the CDR1 and CDR2 loops are MDHEN and SYDVKM. From the cysteine up to the phenylalanine, the CDR3 has a length of 16 residues. Just the 48-base CDR3 DNA is kept, in frame starting at base 1. V trim: 6 bases; J trim: 0 bases; unmatched bases: 8. Sequenced sample: PBMCs. The TCR was taken from a human donor in good health (CMV status not recorded). Some clones in this sample may be carry-over from other donors' samples. The chain was built from TRBV28 and TRBJ1-5, with 7 bases matching TRBD1. The nucleotides are TGTGCCAGCAGGACAAACAGGGGCACTAGCAATCAGCCCCAGCATTTT. Its protein is CASRTNRGTSNQPQHF.